This T cell receptor beta chain was captured in a study of regulatory T cells in long-lasting Graves disease. Turning to the study itself: New Graves' disease cases had less than 3 months of antithyroid drugs. Findings and caveats of the study: Thyroid tissue was not studied; only peripheral blood was.

Germline-derived CDR1 and CDR2 are MNHNS and SASEGT. CDR3 length: 13 amino acids. V shed 6 bases and J 1 base; nucleotides not matched to a gene: 2. This clonotype was observed many times. Its target is unknown. Time point of the sample: newly diagnosed GD, antithyroid drugs for less than 3 months. The TCR library was prepared using RNA isolated from PBMCs. Graves' disease diagnosis was established per American Thyroid Association guidelines. Blood from the periphery, around 10 milliliters in all, was drawn into EDTA tubes. Arm-PCR of CDR3 regions and iRepertoire HTBI primers were used to build TCR beta libraries. One entry per CDR3 protein results from TCRdb running MiXCR on the multiplex PCR reads. This sample yields about 370,000 distinct CDR3 sequences, of which 15% to 19% are seen a single time; roughly 20% belongs to the top ten.

The TCR comes from a female donor with Graves disease. This rearrangement joins TRBV6-1 to TRBJ2-5; 7 bases agree with TRBD2. The starting material was peripheral blood mononuclear cells (PBMCs), obtained at new diagnosis, from a patient treated with antithyroid drugs. In nucleotides, the CDR3 is TGTGCCAGCAGACCTAGCGGCCAAGAGACCCAGTACTTC. It translates to CASRPSGQETQYF.